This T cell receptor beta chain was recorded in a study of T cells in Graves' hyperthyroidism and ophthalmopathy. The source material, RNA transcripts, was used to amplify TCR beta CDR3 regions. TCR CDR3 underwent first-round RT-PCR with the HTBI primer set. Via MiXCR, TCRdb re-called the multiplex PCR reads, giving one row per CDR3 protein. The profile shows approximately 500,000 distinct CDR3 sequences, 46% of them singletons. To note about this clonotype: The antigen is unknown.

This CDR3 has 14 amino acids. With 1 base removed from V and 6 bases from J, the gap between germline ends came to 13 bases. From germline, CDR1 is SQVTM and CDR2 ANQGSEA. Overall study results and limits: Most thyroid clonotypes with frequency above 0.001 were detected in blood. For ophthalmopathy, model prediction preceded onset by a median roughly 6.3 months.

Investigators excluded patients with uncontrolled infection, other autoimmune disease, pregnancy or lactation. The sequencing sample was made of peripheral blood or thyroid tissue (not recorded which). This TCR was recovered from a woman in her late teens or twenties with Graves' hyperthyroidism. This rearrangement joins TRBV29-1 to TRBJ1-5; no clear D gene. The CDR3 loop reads CSVEGTSDGQPQHF. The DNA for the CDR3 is TGCAGCGTTGAAGGGACGTCGGACGGTCAGCCCCAGCATTTT.